This T cell receptor (beta chain) was identified during a study of blood T cell repertoires in COVID-19. About the research overall: Donors in the United States, Italy and Spain gave samples during acute or convalescent COVID-19.

V was shortened by 4 bases and J by 0 bases, with 13 bases between the two germline ends. The CDR3 contains 16 residues. Germline assignment: CDR1 KGHDR and CDR2 SFDVKD. Only in-frame clones appear in the TCRdb table, and some are missing; sequencing was by immunoSEQ multiplex PCR. The sample has roughly 100,000 clones, more than 85% seen once. The source of this sequence is a human donor in a cohort sampled during active COVID-19. This chain uses TRBV24-1 with TRBJ2-3; D may be TRBD1 (6 bases). Sequencing was carried out using peripheral blood. DNA of the CDR3: TGTGCCACCAGTGACCCCTCACAGGGCAGCACAGATACGCAGTATTTT. It yields the protein CATSDPSQGSTDTQYF.